These 17 T cell receptor beta chains originate from one sample sequenced in a study of shared clonotypes between healthy human individuals. Generated by immunoSEQ multiplex PCR, the TCRdb table keeps only in-frame clones and is missing some. The data contain roughly 480,000 clones, roughly 78% of them singletons. Sequencing input: PBMCs. The receptor set was obtained from a woman aged 40 to 50 in good health. Some clones in this sample may be carry-over from other donors' samples.

This sequence joins TRBV19 and TRBJ2-1, with D tentatively TRBD1 (5 bases). Germline CDR1 LNHDA, CDR2 SQIVND (reference sequence). The CDR3 runs to 11 residues. Trimming took 3 bases from V and 9 from J, leaving 6 bases between them. CDR3 sequence: CASSIRGEQFF. The CDR3 nucleotides read TGTGCCAGTAGTATTAGGGGTGAGCAGTTCTTC.

The chain couples TRBV29-1 to TRBJ1-1; D uncertain. This CDR3 comprises 13 residues. Germline V lookup: CDR1 SQVTM, CDR2 ANQGSEA. Trimming pared 6 bases from V and 1 base from J, leaving 12 bases between. The CDR3 bases are TGCAGCGTCGAGAAGGGCGGGAACACTGAAGCTTTCTTT. Its translation is CSVEKGGNTEAFF.

The chain employs TRBV28 and TRBJ1-1; no clear D. The CDR3 is 14 residues long. The germline V and J ends were trimmed by 2 bases and 1 base, with 8 bases remaining between them. The germline gives CDR1 MDHEN, CDR2 SYDVKM. CDR3 loop: CASSLTLPNTEAFF. In DNA, the CDR3 is TGTGCCAGCAGTTTAACACTACCGAACACTGAAGCTTTCTTT.

The genes are TRBV5-1 and TRBJ2-2; D unclear. The V and J ends lost 0 bases and 0 bases respectively, with 12 bases between them. This CDR3 contains 17 residues. Germline V CDR1 and CDR2: SGHRS, YFSETQ. The CDR3 DNA reads TGCGCCAGCAGCTTGGACCTCCGGGCGCCGAACACCGGGGAGCTGTTTTTT. Translated: CASSLDLRAPNTGELFF.

A note on this clone: This specimen includes other DNA sequences encoding the same CDR3. The genes are TRBV29-1 and TRBJ1-2; D is unresolved. V was pared by 3 bases and J by 0 bases, with 2 bases between. Germline V gene data show CDR1 as SQVTM and CDR2 as ANQGSEA. CDR3 size: 11 residues. The CDR3 bases are TGCAGCGTTGAGTCTAACTATGGCTACACCTTC. This encodes CSVESNYGYTF. The whole variable domain, filled in from reference TRBV29-1 and TRBJ1-2, reads SAVISQKPSRDICQRGTSLTIQCQVDSQVTMMFWYRQQPGQSLTLIATANQGSEATYESGFVIDKFPISRPNLTFSTLTVSNMSPEDSSIYLCSVESNYGYTFGSGTRLTVV.

The chain links TRBV19 to TRBJ2-5, with 9 positions matching TRBD1. The CDR3 length is 19 residues. Germline CDR1 and CDR2: LNHDA and SQIVND (reference sequence). V trimming: 3 bases; J trimming: 1 base; junction bases outside the gene matches: 15. The CDR3 loop is CASSIVGQGVPSSQETQYF. The CDR3, as DNA: TGTGCCAGTAGTATCGTGGGACAGGGCGTCCCGTCTAGCCAAGAGACCCAGTACTTC.

The gene calls are TRBV27 and TRBJ2-2; 9 bases line up with TRBD2. V shed 5 bases and J 0 bases; nucleotides not matched to a gene: 7. Germline V lookup: CDR1 MNHEY, CDR2 SMNVEV (reference sequence). The CDR3 totals 17 residues. CDR3 nucleotide sequence: TGTGCCAGCAGTCTTGATAGACTAGCGGCGAACACCGGGGAGCTGTTTTTT. It encodes CASSLDRLAANTGELFF.

The rearrangement links TRBV11-3 to TRBJ1-4; D might be TRBD1 (5 bases). Germline V gives CDR1 SGHNT, CDR2 YENEEA. There are 15 residues in the CDR3. Trimming removed 5 bases at V and 3 bases at J, with 13 bases between. In nucleotides, the CDR3 is TGTGCCAGCAGCCACCGGGGCAGCTCTAATGAAAAACTGTTTTTT. This translates into CASSHRGSSNEKLFF.

The CDR3 protein is CASSPPTGGETQYF. DNA of the CDR3: TGTGCCAGCAGTCCCCCGACGGGGGGAGAGACCCAGTACTTC. This chain joins TRBV28 and TRBJ2-5; 7 bases map to TRBD2. V lost 5 bases and J lost 4; bases outside the gene matches: 7. Germline CDR1 is MDHEN and CDR2 is SYDVKM. The CDR3 loop spans 14 amino acids.

This clone was counted once. The chain employs TRBV7-9 and TRBJ2-1, with D maybe TRBD2 (6 bases). Germline CDR1 reads SEHNR; CDR2 reads FQNEAQ (reference sequence). The CDR3 is made up of 17 amino acids. The ends were cut back, 5 bases at V and 7 bases at J, with 24 bases in the middle. CDR3 bases: TGTGCCAGCAGCGTAGGGGCCCCCGGAGGGCCGGGGAATGAGCAGTTCTTC. It translates to CASSVGAPGGPGNEQFF.

The genes are TRBV5-1 and TRBJ2-7; 8 nucleotides align to TRBD1. The junction had 8 bases not matched to a gene; V was cut back by 0 bases and J by 6 bases. This CDR3 comprises 15 residues. Germline CDR1 is SGHRS and CDR2 is YFSETQ. The CDR3 DNA reads TGCGCCAGCAGCTTGGACGGGACAGGCGTTGGCGAGCAGTACTTC. Protein: CASSLDGTGVGEQYF.

This chain uses TRBV30 with TRBJ2-7, with unresolved D. Trimming took 5 bases from V and 4 from J, leaving 12 bases between them. This CDR3 has 12 amino acids. Germline CDR1 is GTSNPN and CDR2 is SVGIG (reference sequence). The DNA for the CDR3 is TGTGCCTGGGCTCAAACCCCTTACGAGCAGTACTTC. Encoded protein: CAWAQTPYEQYF.

V usage is TRBV28 and J usage is TRBJ1-5; D perhaps matches TRBD1 (5 bases). The V and J ends lost 4 bases and 0 bases respectively, with 13 bases between them. The CDR3 has 16 residues. The germline V gene has CDR1 MDHEN and CDR2 SYDVKM. CDR3 loop: CASSSRDGISNQPQHF. Written as DNA, the CDR3 is TGTGCCAGCAGTTCTAGGGACGGGATTAGCAATCAGCCCCAGCATTTT.

This rearrangement joins TRBV7-3 to TRBJ1-5, with D perhaps matching TRBD1 (5 bases). Germline V CDR1 and CDR2: SGHTA, FQGTGA. This CDR3 has 15 residues. Between the trimmed V and J ends, which lost 1 base and 2 bases, there was a span of 9 bases. CDR3 amino acids: CASSLIQGRNQPQHF. CDR3 nucleotides: TGTGCCAGCAGCTTAATTCAGGGCCGCAATCAGCCCCAGCATTTT. Full variable domain (remainder filled in from reference TRBV7-3 and TRBJ1-5): GAGVSQTPSNKVTEKGKYVELRCDPISGHTALYWYRQSLGQGPEFLIYFQGTGAADDSGLPNDRFFAVRPEGSVSTLKIQRTERGDSAVYLCASSLIQGRNQPQHFGDGTRLSIL.

V and J are TRBV28 and TRBJ1-3, with a possible D match to TRBD1 (5 bases). CDR1 MDHEN and CDR2 SYDVKM come from the germline V gene. The CDR3 is 14 residues long. V shed 5 bases and J shed 4 bases, with 12 bases lying between them. The CDR3 sequence is CASSQHRSGNTIYF. The CDR3 DNA reads as TGTGCCAGCAGTCAGCACAGGTCCGGAAACACCATATATTTT.

This chain uses TRBV6-4 with TRBJ2-1; 13 bases are a match to TRBD2. The trim removed 6 bases at V and 9 bases at J, leaving 8 bases unmatched. The CDR3 is 15 amino acids. Germline V CDR1 and CDR2: MRHNA, SNTAGT. CDR3 DNA sequence: TGTGCCAGCAGCCTACTAGCGGGAGGGTCTGGTGAGCAGTTCTTC. It is translated as CASSLLAGGSGEQFF.

The rearrangement joins TRBV5-1 to TRBJ1-1, with TRBD1 identical over 10 bases. The CDR3 covers 15 residues. Germline CDR1 and CDR2: SGHRS and YFSETQ. V was pared by 0 bases and J by 5 bases, with 4 bases of the junction left unmatched. The chain's CDR3 is CASSLDGTGETEAFF. The CDR3 DNA follows: TGCGCCAGCAGCTTGGATGGGACAGGGGAAACTGAAGCTTTCTTT.